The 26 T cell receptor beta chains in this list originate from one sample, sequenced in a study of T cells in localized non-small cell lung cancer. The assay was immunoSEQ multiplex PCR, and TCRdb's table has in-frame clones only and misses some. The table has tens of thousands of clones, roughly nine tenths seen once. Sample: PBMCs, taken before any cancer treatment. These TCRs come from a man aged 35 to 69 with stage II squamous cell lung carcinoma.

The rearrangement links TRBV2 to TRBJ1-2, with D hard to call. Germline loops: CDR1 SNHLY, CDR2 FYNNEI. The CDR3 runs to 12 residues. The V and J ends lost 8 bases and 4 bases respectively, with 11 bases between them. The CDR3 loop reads CASQWQSYGYTF. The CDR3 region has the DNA TGTGCCAGCCAATGGCAGTCCTATGGCTACACCTTC.

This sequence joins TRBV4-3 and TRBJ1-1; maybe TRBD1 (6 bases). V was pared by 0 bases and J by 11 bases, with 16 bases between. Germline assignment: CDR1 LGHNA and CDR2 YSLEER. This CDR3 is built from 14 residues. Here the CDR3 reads CASSQEVRGAEAFF. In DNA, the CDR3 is TGCGCCAGCAGCCAAGAAGTTCGGGGGGCGGAGGCTTTCTTT.

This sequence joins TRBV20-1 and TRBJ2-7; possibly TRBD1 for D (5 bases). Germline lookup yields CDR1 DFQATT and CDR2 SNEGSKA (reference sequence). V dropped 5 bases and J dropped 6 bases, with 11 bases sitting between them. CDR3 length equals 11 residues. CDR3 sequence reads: CSAPEGAEQYF. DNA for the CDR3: TGCAGTGCTCCCGAAGGGGCCGAGCAGTACTTC.

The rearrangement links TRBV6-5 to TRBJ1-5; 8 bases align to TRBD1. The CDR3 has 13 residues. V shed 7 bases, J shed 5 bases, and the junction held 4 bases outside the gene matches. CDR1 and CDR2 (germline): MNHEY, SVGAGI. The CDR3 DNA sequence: TGTGCCAGCACCAGGGACAGGCATCAGCCCCAGCATTTT. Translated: CASTRDRHQPQHF.

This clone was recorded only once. The CDR3: CASSQPGTGGEKLFF. The CDR3 nucleotides read TGCGCCAGCAGCCAACCCGGGACAGGGGGGGAAAAACTGTTTTTT. J is TRBJ1-4 and V is TRBV4-3; 11 bases agree with TRBD1. CDR3 length equals 15 residues. CDR1 is LGHNA and CDR2 is YSLEER in the germline V gene. With 2 bases clipped from V and 8 bases from J, the junction kept 4 bases outside the gene matches.

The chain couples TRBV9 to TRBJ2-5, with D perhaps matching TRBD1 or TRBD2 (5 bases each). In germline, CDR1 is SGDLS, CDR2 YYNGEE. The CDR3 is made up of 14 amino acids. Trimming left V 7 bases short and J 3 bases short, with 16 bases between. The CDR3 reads CASSRDPGEETQYF. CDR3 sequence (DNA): TGTGCCAGCTCCCGGGACCCTGGGGAAGAGACCCAGTACTTC.

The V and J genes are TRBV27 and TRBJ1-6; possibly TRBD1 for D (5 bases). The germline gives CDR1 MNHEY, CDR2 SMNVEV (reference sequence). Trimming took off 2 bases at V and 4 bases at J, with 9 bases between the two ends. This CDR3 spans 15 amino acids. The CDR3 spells CASSLQGRYNSPLHF. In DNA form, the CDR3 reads TGTGCCAGCAGTTTACAGGGCAGATATAATTCACCCCTCCACTTT.

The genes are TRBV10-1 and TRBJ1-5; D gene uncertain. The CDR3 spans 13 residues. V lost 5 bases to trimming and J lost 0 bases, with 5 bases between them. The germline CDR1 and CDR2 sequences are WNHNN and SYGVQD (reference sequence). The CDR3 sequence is CASSLDSNQPQHF. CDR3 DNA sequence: TGCGCCAGCAGTCTGGATAGCAATCAGCCCCAGCATTTT.

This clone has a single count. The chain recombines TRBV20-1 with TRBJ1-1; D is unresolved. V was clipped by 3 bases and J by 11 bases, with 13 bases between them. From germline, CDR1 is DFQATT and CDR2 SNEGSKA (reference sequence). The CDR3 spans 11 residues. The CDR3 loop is CSASVVLEAFF. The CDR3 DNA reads TGCAGTGCTAGCGTTGTCCTTGAGGCTTTCTTT.

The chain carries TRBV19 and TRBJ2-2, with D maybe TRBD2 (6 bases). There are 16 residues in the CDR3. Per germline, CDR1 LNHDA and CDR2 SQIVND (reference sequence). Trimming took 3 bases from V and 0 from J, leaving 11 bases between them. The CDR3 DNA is TGTGCCAGTAGTATTGGACTAACCTCGAACACCGGGGAGCTGTTTTTT. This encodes CASSIGLTSNTGELFF.

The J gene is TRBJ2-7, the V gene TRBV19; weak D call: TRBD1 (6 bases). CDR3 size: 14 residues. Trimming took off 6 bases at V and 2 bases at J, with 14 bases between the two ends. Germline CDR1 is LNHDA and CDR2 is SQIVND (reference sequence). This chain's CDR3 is CASRTNDRTYEQYF. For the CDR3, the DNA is TGTGCCAGTAGGACTAACGACAGGACCTACGAGCAGTACTTC.

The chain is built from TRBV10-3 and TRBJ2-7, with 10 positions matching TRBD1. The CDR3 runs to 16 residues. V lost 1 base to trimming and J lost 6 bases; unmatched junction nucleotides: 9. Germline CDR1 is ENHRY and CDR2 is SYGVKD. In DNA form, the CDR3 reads TGTGCCATCAGTGAGTTGGGGACAGGGGTCGTCGGCGAGCAGTACTTC. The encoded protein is CAISELGTGVVGEQYF.

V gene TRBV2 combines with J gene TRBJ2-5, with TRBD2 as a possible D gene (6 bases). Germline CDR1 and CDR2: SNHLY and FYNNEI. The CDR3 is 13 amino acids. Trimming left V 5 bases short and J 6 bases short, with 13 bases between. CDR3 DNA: TGTGCCAGCAGTCTCGGGGGTATAAAGACCCAGTACTTC. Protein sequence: CASSLGGIKTQYF.

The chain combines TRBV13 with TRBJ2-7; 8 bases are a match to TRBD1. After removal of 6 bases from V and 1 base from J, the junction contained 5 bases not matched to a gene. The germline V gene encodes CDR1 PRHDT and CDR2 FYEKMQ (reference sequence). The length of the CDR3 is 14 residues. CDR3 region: CASSSDRASYEQYF. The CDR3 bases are TGTGCCAGCAGTTCGGACAGGGCGTCCTACGAGCAGTACTTC.

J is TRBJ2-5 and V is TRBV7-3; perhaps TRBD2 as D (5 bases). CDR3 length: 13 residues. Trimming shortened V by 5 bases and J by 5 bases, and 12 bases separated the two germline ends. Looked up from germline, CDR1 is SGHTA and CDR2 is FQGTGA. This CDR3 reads CASSILGGETQYF. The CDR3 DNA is TGTGCCAGCAGCATACTAGGCGGCGAGACCCAGTACTTC.

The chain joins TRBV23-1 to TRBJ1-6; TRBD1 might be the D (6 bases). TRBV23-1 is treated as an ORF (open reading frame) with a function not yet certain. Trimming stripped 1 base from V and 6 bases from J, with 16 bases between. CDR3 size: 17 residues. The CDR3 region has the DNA TGCGCCAGCAGTCAATTTGGGTTAGGACAGTTTAATTCACCCCTCCACTTT. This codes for CASSQFGLGQFNSPLHF.

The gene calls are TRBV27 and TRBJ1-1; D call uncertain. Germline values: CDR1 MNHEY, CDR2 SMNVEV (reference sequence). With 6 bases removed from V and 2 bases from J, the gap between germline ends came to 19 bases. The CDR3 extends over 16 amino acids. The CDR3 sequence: CASSTLLPGVNTEAFF. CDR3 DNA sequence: TGTGCCAGCAGCACATTATTACCCGGAGTCAACACTGAAGCTTTCTTT.

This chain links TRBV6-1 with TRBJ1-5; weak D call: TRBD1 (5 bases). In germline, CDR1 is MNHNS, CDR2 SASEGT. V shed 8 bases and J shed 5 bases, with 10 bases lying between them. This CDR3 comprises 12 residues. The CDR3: CASVTGHQPQHF. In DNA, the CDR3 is TGTGCCAGCGTTACAGGTCATCAGCCCCAGCATTTT.

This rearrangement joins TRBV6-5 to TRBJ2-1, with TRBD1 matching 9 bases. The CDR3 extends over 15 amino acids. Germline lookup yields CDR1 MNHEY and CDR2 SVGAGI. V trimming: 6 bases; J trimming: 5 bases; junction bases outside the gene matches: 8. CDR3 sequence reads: CASSPDRGWDNEQFF. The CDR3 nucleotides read TGTGCCAGCAGCCCTGACAGGGGGTGGGACAATGAGCAGTTCTTC.

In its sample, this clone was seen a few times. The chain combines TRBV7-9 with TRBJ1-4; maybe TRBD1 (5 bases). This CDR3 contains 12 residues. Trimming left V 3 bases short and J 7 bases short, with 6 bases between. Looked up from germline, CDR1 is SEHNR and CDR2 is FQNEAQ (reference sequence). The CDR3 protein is CASSFGGEKLFF. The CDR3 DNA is TGTGCCAGCAGCTTTGGGGGTGAAAAACTGTTTTTT.

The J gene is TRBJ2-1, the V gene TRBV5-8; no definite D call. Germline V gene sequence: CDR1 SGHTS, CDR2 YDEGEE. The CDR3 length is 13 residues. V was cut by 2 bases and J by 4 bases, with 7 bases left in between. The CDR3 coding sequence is TGTGCCAGCAGCTTAGAACTGTACAATGAGCAGTTCTTC. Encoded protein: CASSLELYNEQFF.

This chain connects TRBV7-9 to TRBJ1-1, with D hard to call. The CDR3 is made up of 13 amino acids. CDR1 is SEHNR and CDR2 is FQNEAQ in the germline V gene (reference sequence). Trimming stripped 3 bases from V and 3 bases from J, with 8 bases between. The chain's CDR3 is CASSFSKDTEAFF. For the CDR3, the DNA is TGTGCCAGCAGCTTTTCTAAGGACACTGAAGCTTTCTTT.

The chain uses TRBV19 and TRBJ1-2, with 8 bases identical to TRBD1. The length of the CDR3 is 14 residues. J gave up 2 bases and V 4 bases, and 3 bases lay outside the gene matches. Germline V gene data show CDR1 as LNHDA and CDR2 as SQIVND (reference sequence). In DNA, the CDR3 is TGTGCCAGTAGTAGGAGGACAGGGAACTATGGCTACACCTTC. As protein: CASSRRTGNYGYTF.

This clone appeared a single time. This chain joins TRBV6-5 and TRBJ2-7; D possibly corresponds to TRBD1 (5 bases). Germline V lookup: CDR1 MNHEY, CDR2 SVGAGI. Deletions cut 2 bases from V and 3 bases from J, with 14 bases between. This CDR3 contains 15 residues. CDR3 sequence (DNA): TGTGCCAGCAGTTACCGGCGTTCAGACAGCTACGAGCAGTACTTC. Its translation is CASSYRRSDSYEQYF.

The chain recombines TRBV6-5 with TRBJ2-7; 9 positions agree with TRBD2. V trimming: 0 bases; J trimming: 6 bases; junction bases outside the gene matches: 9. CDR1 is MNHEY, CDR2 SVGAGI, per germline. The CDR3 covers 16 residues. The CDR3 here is CASSYSRWTSAGEQYF. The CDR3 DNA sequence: TGTGCCAGCAGTTACTCTCGGTGGACTAGCGCGGGCGAGCAGTACTTC.

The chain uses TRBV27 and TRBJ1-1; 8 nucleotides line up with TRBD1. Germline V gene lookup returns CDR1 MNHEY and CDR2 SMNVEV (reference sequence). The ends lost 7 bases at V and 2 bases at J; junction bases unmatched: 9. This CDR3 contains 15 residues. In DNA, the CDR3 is TGTGCCAGCATCCAACAGGGGGTAGGAAACACTGAAGCTTTCTTT. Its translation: CASIQQGVGNTEAFF.